Presented here are 7 T cell receptor beta chains from one specimen sequenced in a study of CD4 T cells in relation to SARS-CoV-2 and coronaviruses (dated by TCRdb to about 2021). Their antigens are not known. The library came from the immunoSEQ multiplex PCR assay. The clones in this table, taken by TCRdb from immuneACCESS, are in-frame only. Not every clone is retained; where verified, under half of the shortfall comes from an unresolved V gene, and the cause of the rest is unknown. The table for this sample lists about 36,000 clones; over 70% of them were counted only once. The ten largest account for 2.5% to 3% of the sample. The material sequenced was memory CD4+ T cells from PBMCs, cultured in vitro. Interpreted using the paper, the cell subset or site label stands for: memory (non-naive) CD4+ T cells. The receptor source for this set is an adult with COVID-19.

This clone was detected only a few times. The chain employs TRBV6-2 or TRBV6-3 and TRBJ2-7, with D hard to call. This CDR3 comprises 12 residues. Per the germline V gene, CDR1 is MNHEY and CDR2 is SVGEGT. Deletions cut 5 bases from V and 0 bases from J, with 5 bases between. The DNA of the CDR3 is TGTGCCAGCAGTGCCAGCTCCTACGAGCAGTACTTC. Residues: CASSASSYEQYF.

V usage is TRBV13 and J usage is TRBJ2-3, with TRBD2 matching over 10 bases. The CDR3 length is 17 residues. Germline V CDR1 and CDR2: PRHDT, FYEKMQ (reference sequence). With 5 bases clipped from V and 0 bases from J, the junction kept 8 bases outside the gene matches. In DNA form, the CDR3 reads TGTGCCAGCAGCCCGAACCGAGCGGGAGGGAGCACAGATACGCAGTATTTT. Translating gives CASSPNRAGGSTDTQYF.

This chain links TRBV5-4 with TRBJ2-1; TRBD2 aligns across 10 bases. Trimming at V came to 2 bases and at J to 9 bases, leaving 5 bases not matched to a gene. Germline assignment: CDR1 SGHNT and CDR2 YYREEE (reference sequence). The CDR3 is 14 amino acids. CDR3 sequence: CASSFASGSFEQFF. The CDR3 region has the DNA TGTGCCAGCAGCTTCGCTAGCGGGAGCTTTGAGCAGTTCTTC. Variable domain in full (rest from reference TRBV5-4 and TRBJ2-1): ETGVTQSPTHLIKTRGQQVTLRCSSQSGHNTVSWYQQALGQGPQFIFQYYREEENGRGNFPPRFSGLQFPNYSSELNVNALELDDSALYLCASSFASGSFEQFFGPGTRLTVL.

The chain has TRBV11-1 and TRBJ2-7; tentative D call: TRBD2 (6 bases). This CDR3 region has 14 residues. Germline V gives CDR1 SGHAT, CDR2 FQDESV (reference sequence). V lost 1 base and J 3 bases, leaving 10 bases between the germline ends. The CDR3 is CASSLDGGLYEQYF. The CDR3 DNA reads as TGTGCCAGCAGCTTAGACGGAGGGCTCTACGAGCAGTACTTC. Full variable domain (outside the CDR3, taken from reference TRBV11-1 and TRBJ2-7): EAEVAQSPRYKITEKSQAVAFWCDPISGHATLYWYRQILGQGPELLVQFQDESVVDDSQLPKDRFSAERLKGVDSTLKIQPAELGDSAMYLCASSLDGGLYEQYFGPGTRLTVT.

This clone appeared a single time. V is TRBV5-6 and J is TRBJ2-3; weak D call: TRBD1 (7 bases). This CDR3 has 16 residues. V was pared by 1 base and J by 3 bases, with 15 bases between. Germline CDR1 SGHDT, CDR2 YYEEEE. CDR3 DNA: TGTGCCAGCAGCTTGTCGGCAGGGGGGCGGACAGATACGCAGTATTTT. Its translation: CASSLSAGGRTDTQYF.

J is TRBJ2-1 and V is TRBV10-2; tentative D call: TRBD2 (6 bases). Germline V gives CDR1 WSHSY, CDR2 SAAADI. The CDR3 is 18 amino acids. The V end was cut by 0 bases, the J end by 5 bases, with 20 bases between. The CDR3 bases are TGCGCCAGCAGTGAGTCGGGGGGTAGCGCGGGATTTAACAATGAGCAGTTCTTC. It is translated as CASSESGGSAGFNNEQFF.

The gene calls are TRBV27 and TRBJ1-2; 8 nucleotides align to TRBD1. CDR1 is MNHEY and CDR2 is SMNVEV in the germline V gene (reference sequence). The CDR3 runs to 15 residues. Trimming at V came to 5 bases and at J to 4 bases, leaving 9 bases not matched to a gene. The CDR3 region is CASSRQGTGSYGYTF. DNA of the CDR3: TGTGCCAGCAGTAGACAAGGGACAGGTTCCTATGGCTACACCTTC.